Sequencing of this T cell receptor (beta chain) was carried out in a study of PD-L1 blockade in urothelial cancer. Turning to the study itself: Patients, treated from 2014 onward, received atezolizumab 1,200 mg intravenously every 3 weeks. Blood analysis was done at 3 weeks (second dose) and 6 weeks after treatment began. Across blood samples, T cells had a median count of 141,255.

Sequencing used immunoSEQ multiplex PCR; TCRdb keeps in-frame clones, though not all of them. The data hold tens of thousands of clones, with around 84% observed a single time. This CDR3 is built from 16 residues. Germline loops: CDR1 MNHEY, CDR2 SMNVEV (reference sequence). Trimming removed 2 bases at V and 6 bases at J, with 17 bases between. Study-wide results and limits: In blood sampled pretreatment, TCR clonality below the median predicted better survival.

Worth noting for this clone: Its target is not known.

The source was PBMCs, collected around atezolizumab (anti-PD-L1) treatment. The TCR sequence derives from a man aged 50 or older with urothelial cancer. V gene TRBV27 combines with J gene TRBJ1-5; D perhaps matches TRBD1 (5 bases). CDR3 protein: CASSLRAGLSGQPQHF. CDR3 sequence (DNA): TGTGCCAGCAGTTTAAGGGCAGGGCTTTCTGGTCAGCCCCAGCATTTT.